The clone carrying this T cell receptor (beta chain) was detected many times. This specimen belongs to a study of human T cells and chemical hapten exposure. Study summary: Patches with 0.01% DPC went on the upper back, and the tests were read at 6 days.

The germline gives CDR1 SGHDT, CDR2 YYEEEE. The CDR3 has 13 residues. The junction had 2 bases not matched to a gene; V was cut back by 0 bases and J by 6 bases. Time point here: pre-sensitization, week 0. Treatment noted: therapeutic diphenylcyclopropenone sensitization with weekly scalp DPC. Donors were 18 to 70-year-old alopecia patients suitable for DPC. MiXCR, run by TCRdb on the RACE reads, gives a single entry per CDR3 protein. The data show under 65,000 distinct CDR3 sequences, roughly a tenth seen once. The specimen was whole blood, collected in connection with sensitization to the hapten diphenylcyclopropenone (DPC). V and J are TRBV5-6 and TRBJ1-2; 7 bases line up with TRBD1. This clonotype originated in a woman between 40 and 50 years old with alopecia areata. Some clones in this sample may be carry-over from other donors' samples. The CDR3 nucleotides read TGTGCCAGCAGCTTGGACAGGGGACATGGCTACACCTTC. Translated, it gives CASSLDRGHGYTF.